The T cell receptor beta chain described here comes from a study of beta chain features in type 1 diabetes. The study reverse transcribed the entire isolated RNA, so it sequenced expressed TCRB transcripts. Generated by immunoSEQ multiplex PCR, the TCRdb table keeps only in-frame clones and is missing some. This sample has roughly 300,000 clones, with 14% found just once. About this clone: Its specificity is unknown.

V was clipped by 7 bases and J by 1 base; unmatched bases: 7. The CDR3 totals 16 residues. The germline V gene has CDR1 ENHRY and CDR2 SYGVKD. Study results and caveats: People with Type 1 diabetes carried modestly yet significantly shorter TCRB CDR3s in all four CD4+ subsets.

Sample: naive CD4+ T cells from blood. The source of this sequence is a young man with type 1 diabetes. The V and J genes are TRBV10-3 and TRBJ2-1, with 10 nucleotides matching TRBD2. In DNA form, the CDR3 reads TGTGCCATCACTGACACTAGCGGGAAGTCCTACAATGAGCAGTTCTTC. It codes for CAITDTSGKSYNEQFF.